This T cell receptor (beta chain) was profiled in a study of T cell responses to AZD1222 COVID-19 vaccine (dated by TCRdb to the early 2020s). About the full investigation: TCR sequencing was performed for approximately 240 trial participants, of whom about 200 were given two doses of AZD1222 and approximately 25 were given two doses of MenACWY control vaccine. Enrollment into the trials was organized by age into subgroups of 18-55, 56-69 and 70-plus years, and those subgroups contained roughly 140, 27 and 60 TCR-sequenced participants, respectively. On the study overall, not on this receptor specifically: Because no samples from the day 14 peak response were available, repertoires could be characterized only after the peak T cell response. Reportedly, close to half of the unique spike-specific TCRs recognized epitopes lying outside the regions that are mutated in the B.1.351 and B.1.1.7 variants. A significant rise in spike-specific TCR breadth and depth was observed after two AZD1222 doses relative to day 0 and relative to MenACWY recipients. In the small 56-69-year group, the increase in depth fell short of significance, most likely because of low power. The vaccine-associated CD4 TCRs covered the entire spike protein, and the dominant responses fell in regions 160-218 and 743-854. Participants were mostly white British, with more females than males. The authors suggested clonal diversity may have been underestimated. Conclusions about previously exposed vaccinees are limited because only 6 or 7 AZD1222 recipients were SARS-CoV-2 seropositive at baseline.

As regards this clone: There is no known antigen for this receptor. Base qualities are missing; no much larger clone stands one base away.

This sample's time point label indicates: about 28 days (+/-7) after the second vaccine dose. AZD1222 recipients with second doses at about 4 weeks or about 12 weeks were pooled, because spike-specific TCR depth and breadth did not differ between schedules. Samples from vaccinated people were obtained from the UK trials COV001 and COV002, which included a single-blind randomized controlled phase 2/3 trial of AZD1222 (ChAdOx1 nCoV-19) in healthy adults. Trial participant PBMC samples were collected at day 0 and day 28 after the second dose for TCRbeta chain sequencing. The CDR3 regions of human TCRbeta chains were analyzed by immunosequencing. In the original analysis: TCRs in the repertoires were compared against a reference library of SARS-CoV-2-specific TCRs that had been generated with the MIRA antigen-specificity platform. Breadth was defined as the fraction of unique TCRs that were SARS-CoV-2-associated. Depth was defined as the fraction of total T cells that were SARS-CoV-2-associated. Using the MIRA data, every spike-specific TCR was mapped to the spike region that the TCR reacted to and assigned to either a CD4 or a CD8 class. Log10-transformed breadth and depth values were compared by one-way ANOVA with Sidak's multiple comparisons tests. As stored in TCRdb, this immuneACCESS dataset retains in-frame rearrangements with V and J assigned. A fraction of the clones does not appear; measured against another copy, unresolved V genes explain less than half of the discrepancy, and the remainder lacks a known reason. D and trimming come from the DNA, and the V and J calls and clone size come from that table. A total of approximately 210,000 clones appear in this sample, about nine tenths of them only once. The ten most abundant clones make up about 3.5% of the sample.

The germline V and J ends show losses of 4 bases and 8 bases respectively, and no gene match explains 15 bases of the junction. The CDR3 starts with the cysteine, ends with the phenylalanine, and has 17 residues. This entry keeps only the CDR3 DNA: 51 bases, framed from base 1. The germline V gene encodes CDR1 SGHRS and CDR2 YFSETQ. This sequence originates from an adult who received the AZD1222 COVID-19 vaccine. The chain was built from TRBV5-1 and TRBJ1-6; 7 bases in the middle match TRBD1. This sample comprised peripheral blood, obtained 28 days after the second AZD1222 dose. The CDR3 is CASSPRIDRAGYSPLHF. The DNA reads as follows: TGCGCCAGCAGCCCTCGGATAGACAGGGCTGGATATTCACCCCTCCACTTT.